This record covers a single T cell receptor beta chain. This record belongs to a study of cytomegalovirus exposure and HLA in healthy donors. Each donor was nominally healthy when sampled (though unrecorded immune exposures were likely). Researchers ran the PCR with 60 Vbeta and 13 Jbeta primers. The table came from immunoSEQ multiplex PCR; TCRdb's copy has only in-frame clones and leaves some out. The data show 100,000 to 150,000 clones, 65% to 85% seen once. Specimen: PBMCs. The receptor was derived from a man aged 50 or older in good health and CMV-seronegative.

The CDR3 is CASSQDQNQDTEAFF. For the CDR3, the DNA is TGCGCCAGCAGCCAAGATCAAAACCAGGACACTGAAGCTTTCTTT. V gene TRBV4-1 combines with J gene TRBJ1-1, with unresolved D. V was pared by 0 bases and J by 3 bases, with 11 bases between. The CDR3 runs to 15 residues. Per the germline V gene, CDR1 is MGHRA and CDR2 is YSYEKL.